Shown below are 8 T cell receptor gamma chains from a single sample sequenced in a study of intestinal T cells in coeliac disease. Each case's genomic DNA was extracted from ten roughly 4.5-µm formalin-fixed paraffin-embedded scrolls. LymphoTrack primers amplified TRG sequences from about 180 ng of biopsy DNA. TCRdb reprocessed the multiplex PCR reads using CATT. The sample lists 650 to 700 gamma-chain clones; under 60% were seen once. Material for sequencing was a duodenal biopsy. The receptor set was obtained from a human donor with celiac disease.

By share, this clone ranks as large. The chain joins TRGV10 to TRGJ1 or TRGJ2. TRGV10 is designated an ORF whose function remains uncertain. V dropped 8 bases and J dropped 3; count of bases not matched to a gene: 8. The CDR3 is 13 amino acids. Here the CDR3 DNA reads TGTGCTGCGTGGGATTGGATTTATTATAAGAAACTCTTT. This encodes CAAWDWIYYKKLF.

This clone is labeled as hyperexpanded. The sample has other DNA sequences that encode this CDR3 too. V usage is TRGV10 and J usage is TRGJP1. TRGV10 is an open reading frame, and its role is uncertain. This CDR3 spans 16 amino acids. The V segment lost 8 bases and the J segment 3 bases; nucleotides outside the gene matches: 13. CDR3 sequence (DNA): TGTGCTGCGTGGGATTATCGTGGGGCCACTGGTTGGTTCAAGATATTT. It encodes CAAWDYRGATGWFKIF.

This clone is termed hyperexpanded. This sample also contains other DNA sequences that code for the same CDR3. The chain has TRGV2 and TRGJ1 or TRGJ2. The length of the CDR3 is 13 residues. From germline, CDR1 is EGSNGY and CDR2 YDSYNSKV. V lost 0 bases, J lost 8 bases, and 7 bases stayed unmatched. This CDR3 reads CATWDGLVDKKLF. As DNA, the CDR3 is TGTGCCACCTGGGACGGGCTCGTCGATAAGAAACTCTTT.

This clone was picked up a small number of times. TCRdb's entry gives the protein of a much larger clone, which mismatches this DNA's translation at residue 7, likely from a read error; the protein reported here is translated from the DNA. The J gene is TRGJP1, the V gene TRGV10. TRGV10 is an open reading frame whose function is uncertain. V was pared by 8 bases and J by 6 bases, with 7 bases of the junction left unmatched. This CDR3 is 13 amino acids long. The CDR3 bases are TGTGCTGCGTGGGGGACCGCTGGTTGGTTCAAGATATTT. Its protein product is CAAWGTAGWFKIF.

The V gene is TRGV8, the J gene TRGJP2. This CDR3 contains 18 residues. The J segment lost 0 bases and the V segment lost 0 bases, leaving 10 bases of the junction unmatched. From germline, CDR1 is VENAVY and CDR2 YDSYNSRV. The CDR3 region is CATWDRSGGYSSDWIKTF. The CDR3 region has the DNA TGTGCCACCTGGGATAGGTCCGGGGGATATAGTAGTGATTGGATCAAGACGTTT.

V usage is TRGV8 and J usage is TRGJ1 or TRGJ2. Germline CDR1 VENAVY, CDR2 YDSYNSRV. This CDR3 has 11 residues. J lost 13 bases, V lost 3 bases, and 9 bases had no gene match. CDR3 nucleotide sequence: TGTGCCACCTGGGATCCTCCAAGAAAACTCTTT. Residues: CATWDPPRKLF.

There are a few counts of this clone. The gene calls are TRGV8 and TRGJP2. Germline assignment: CDR1 VENAVY and CDR2 YDSYNSRV. Trimming took 12 bases from V and 3 from J; bases not matched to a gene: 13. This CDR3 contains 14 residues. CDR3 nucleotide sequence: TGTGCCGACTACCCGGCTGGTAGTGATTGGATCAAGACGTTT. It yields the protein CADYPAGSDWIKTF.

The chain joins TRGV3 to TRGJ1 or TRGJ2. Germline V gives CDR1 VTNTFY, CDR2 YDVSTARD (reference sequence). The junction had 15 bases not matched to a gene; V was cut back by 9 bases and J by 7 bases. CDR3 length: 13 residues. The CDR3 is CATPGGSGYKKLF. The CDR3, as DNA: TGTGCCACCCCCGGGGGGTCGGGATATAAGAAACTCTTT.